This T cell receptor (beta chain) appears in the sequencing data of a study of shared clonotypes between healthy human individuals. Findings of the study overall: Only a few donors were included, so the genetic and exposure-history diversity represented was limited.

This clone was seen just once. Its antigen is currently unknown. At one of its ends the junction is not consistent with the germline gene, which may arise from a read error. Naive CD8 isolation took CD45RO-negative cells positively selected for CCR7 and excluded terminally differentiated effector memory CD45RA+ cells. Germline loops: CDR1 SSHAT, CDR2 FNYEAQ (reference sequence). The CDR3 spans 15 residues. Sequencing was at deep level. Assay: immunoSEQ multiplex PCR; the TCRdb copy retains only in-frame clones and omits some. The profile shows about 580,000 clones, 98% of them singletons. The sample was naive CD8+ T cells sorted from blood. V gene TRBV7-7 combines with J gene TRBJ2-5, with 11 nucleotides matching TRBD2. The sequence derives from a man in his thirties or forties in good health. CDR3 nucleotide sequence: TGTGCTAGCAGCTCACGGACTAGCGGGCGTGAGACCCAGTACTTC. It encodes CASSSRTSGRETQYF.